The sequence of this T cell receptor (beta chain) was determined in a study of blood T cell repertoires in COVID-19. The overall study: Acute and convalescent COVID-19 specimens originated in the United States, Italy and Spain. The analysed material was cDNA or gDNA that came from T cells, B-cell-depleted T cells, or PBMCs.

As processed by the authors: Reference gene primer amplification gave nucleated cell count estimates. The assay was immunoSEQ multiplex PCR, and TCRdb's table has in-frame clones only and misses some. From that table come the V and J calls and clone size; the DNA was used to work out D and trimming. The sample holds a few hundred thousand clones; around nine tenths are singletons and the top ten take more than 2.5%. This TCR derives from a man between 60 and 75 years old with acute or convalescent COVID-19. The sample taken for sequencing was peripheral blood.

The CDR3 is CATSDPSGGHGYTF. The CDR3 DNA follows: TGTGCCACCAGTGATCCGAGCGGGGGTCATGGCTACACCTTC. The chain employs TRBV24-1 and TRBJ1-2; tentative D call: TRBD1 (5 bases). The CDR3 runs to 14 residues. Germline CDR1 is KGHDR and CDR2 is SFDVKD. Trimming cost V 3 bases and J 6 bases, with 13 bases left between them.